These 20 T cell receptor beta chains originate from one sample sequenced in a study of blood T cell repertoires in COVID-19. The data were produced by immunoSEQ multiplex PCR, yet TCRdb's version contains in-frame clones alone and is incomplete. This sample carries 250,000 to 400,000 clones, 85% to 90% of them seen once, and the ten largest clones take 2.5% to 3%. Sequencing was done on a sample of peripheral blood. These TCRs come from a woman between 25 and 40 years old with COVID-19, enrolled during active disease.

This clone was found a few times. The chain combines TRBV6-4 with TRBJ1-2, with a possible D match to TRBD1 (6 bases). Per the germline V gene, CDR1 is MRHNA and CDR2 is SNTAGT. The CDR3 spans 15 residues. V was shortened by 0 bases and J by 5 bases, with 13 bases between the two germline ends. This CDR3 reads CASSDSSTGPYGYTF. CDR3 sequence (DNA): TGTGCCAGCAGTGACTCTTCGACAGGCCCATATGGCTACACCTTC.

A single count supports this clone. The J gene is TRBJ2-7, the V gene TRBV6-5; 7 nucleotides align to TRBD1. Germline V gene lookup returns CDR1 MNHEY and CDR2 SVGAGI. V was clipped by 4 bases and J by 5 bases; unmatched bases: 8. This CDR3 has 14 amino acids. As DNA, the CDR3 is TGTGCCAGCAGTTTTTCGACAGGGCTCCACGAGCAGTACTTC. Translated: CASSFSTGLHEQYF.

The chain has TRBV19 and TRBJ1-2; TRBD1 is a possible D gene (5 bases). Germline CDR1 LNHDA, CDR2 SQIVND (reference sequence). V gave up 7 bases and J gave up 4 bases, with 19 bases separating them. The CDR3 contains 15 residues. The CDR3 spells CASNAQTDPSYGYTF. The CDR3 DNA sequence: TGTGCCAGTAACGCCCAGACAGATCCTTCCTATGGCTACACCTTC.

This clone was found once. The chain uses TRBV3-1 (or the pseudogene TRBV3-2) and TRBJ1-6; 10 nucleotides match TRBD1. CDR1 and CDR2 (germline): LGHDT, YNNKEL (reference sequence). The CDR3 runs to 17 residues. J was trimmed by 9 bases and V by 0 bases; bases with no gene match: 8. Written as DNA, the CDR3 is TGTGCCAGCAGCCAAGAAAATAAGGGACAGGGGTTTTCACCCCTCCACTTT. Protein: CASSQENKGQGFSPLHF.

The CDR3 sequence: CAISESAGGYEQYF. The DNA for the CDR3 is TGTGCCATCAGTGAGTCGGCAGGGGGCTACGAGCAGTACTTC. The chain employs TRBV10-3 and TRBJ2-7, with 7 bases that match TRBD1. CDR1 and CDR2 (germline): ENHRY, SYGVKD. With 0 bases clipped from V and 3 bases from J, the junction kept 2 bases outside the gene matches. The CDR3 runs to 14 residues.

The rearrangement uses TRBV5-6 and TRBJ2-2; TRBD1 might be the D (5 bases). The CDR3 is 12 residues long. Germline CDR1 is SGHDT and CDR2 is YYEEEE. With 2 bases removed from V and 6 bases from J, the gap between germline ends came to 5 bases. DNA for the CDR3: TGTGCCAGCAGCTTAGGGGCCGGGGAGCTGTTTTTT. It translates to CASSLGAGELFF.

This chain connects TRBV3-1 (or the pseudogene TRBV3-2) to TRBJ2-2; D gene ambiguous. Germline assignment: CDR1 LGHDT and CDR2 YNNKEL (reference sequence). Trimming shortened V by 7 bases and J by 1 base, and 10 bases separated the two germline ends. The CDR3 totals 14 residues. CDR3 in amino acids: CASKQVGNTGELFF. CDR3 DNA sequence: TGTGCCAGCAAGCAAGTCGGGAACACCGGGGAGCTGTTTTTT.

The genes are TRBV10-3 and TRBJ2-1; possibly TRBD1 for D (5 bases). CDR1 and CDR2 (germline): ENHRY, SYGVKD. V was trimmed by 4 bases and J by 2 bases, leaving 12 bases between them. CDR3 length: 15 amino acids. The CDR3, as DNA: TGTGCCATCAGTGCCATCAGGGCGACCTACAATGAGCAGTTCTTC. Residues: CAISAIRATYNEQFF.

The sample holds a few counts of this clone. The chain combines TRBV24-1 with TRBJ1-3; D unclear. CDR3 length: 17 residues. V was clipped by 2 bases and J by 0 bases, with 13 bases between them. Germline loops: CDR1 KGHDR, CDR2 SFDVKD. For the CDR3, the DNA is TGTGCCACCAGTGATTCCACACAGCCTTCCTCTGGAAACACCATATATTTT. This translates into CATSDSTQPSSGNTIYF.

V and J are TRBV3-1 (or the pseudogene TRBV3-2) and TRBJ2-3; no firm D call. The CDR3 is 13 amino acids. Trimming shortened V by 1 base and J by 7 bases, and 9 bases separated the two germline ends. Germline CDR1 reads LGHDT; CDR2 reads YNNKEL (reference sequence). The CDR3 protein is CASSQVLHNTQYF. CDR3 nucleotides: TGTGCCAGCAGCCAAGTACTACATAATACGCAGTATTTT.

The V call is TRBV6-5, the J call TRBJ2-7, with 9 bases identical to TRBD1. V gave up 8 bases and J gave up 3 bases; unmatched junction bases: 8. CDR3 length: 14 amino acids. Looked up from germline, CDR1 is MNHEY and CDR2 is SVGAGI. CDR3 sequence: CASGRDRAIYEQYF. The CDR3 DNA sequence: TGTGCCAGCGGCCGGGACAGGGCTATCTACGAGCAGTACTTC.

The V and J genes are TRBV18 and TRBJ1-6; 7 bases line up with TRBD1. Germline CDR1 and CDR2: KGHSH and LQKENI. This CDR3 has 15 residues. V was pared by 3 bases and J by 7 bases, with 6 bases of the junction left unmatched. CDR3 nucleotides: TGTGCCAGCTCACCGTGGACAGGCGAAAATTCACCCCTCCACTTT. Residues: CASSPWTGENSPLHF.

The chain is built from TRBV28 and TRBJ1-2, with a weak D call TRBD1 (6 bases). Germline CDR1 reads MDHEN; CDR2 reads SYDVKM. V gave up 5 bases and J gave up 6 bases, with 13 bases separating them. This CDR3 has 13 residues. The CDR3, as DNA: TGTGCCAGCAGTATACAGGGTGGGAATGGCTACACCTTC. As protein: CASSIQGGNGYTF.

This chain connects TRBV15 to TRBJ2-7; 14 bases fit TRBD2. The trim removed 5 bases at V and 5 bases at J, leaving 8 bases unmatched. Germline V gene data show CDR1 as LNHNV and CDR2 as YYDKDF (reference sequence). This CDR3 is built from 16 residues. DNA for the CDR3: TGTGCCACCAGCTGGGGACTAGCGGGAGTCCTCCACGAGCAGTACTTC. Residues: CATSWGLAGVLHEQYF.

The table lists this clone with a few counts. The chain has TRBV5-4 and TRBJ1-2; 7 nucleotides match TRBD1. The CDR3 is 15 residues long. V trimming: 4 bases; J trimming: 0 bases; junction bases outside the gene matches: 6. CDR1 SGHNT and CDR2 YYREEE come from the germline V gene (reference sequence). CDR3 loop: CASSPPGGTNYGYTF. The CDR3 coding sequence is TGTGCCAGCAGCCCCCCAGGGGGGACTAACTATGGCTACACCTTC.

V and J are TRBV30 and TRBJ1-2, with unresolved D. In germline, CDR1 is GTSNPN, CDR2 SVGIG (reference sequence). The CDR3 spans 13 residues. Trimming stripped 4 bases from V and 2 bases from J, with 11 bases between. In DNA form, the CDR3 reads TGTGCCTGGATGGTGGCCAGGAACTATGGCTACACCTTC. It yields the protein CAWMVARNYGYTF.

This sequence joins TRBV30 and TRBJ1-1, with 7 bases matching TRBD1. The germline CDR1 and CDR2 sequences are GTSNPN and SVGIG (reference sequence). V trimming: 4 bases; J trimming: 6 bases; junction bases outside the gene matches: 5. This CDR3 spans 12 amino acids. The CDR3 spells CAWNRGKPEAFF. The CDR3 DNA sequence: TGTGCCTGGAACAGGGGAAAGCCTGAAGCTTTCTTT.

The CDR3 spells CASSPLEQYF. The CDR3 nucleotides read TGTGCCAGCAGCCCACTCGAGCAGTACTTC. V gene TRBV2 combines with J gene TRBJ2-7, with D unclear. V lost 6 bases to trimming and J lost 6 bases, with 6 bases between them. Per the germline V gene, CDR1 is SNHLY and CDR2 is FYNNEI. CDR3 length: 10 residues.

J is TRBJ1-2 and V is TRBV5-6; a possible D gene is TRBD1 (6 bases). The CDR3 spans 15 residues. From germline, CDR1 is SGHDT and CDR2 YYEEEE. Trimming stripped 4 bases from V and 2 bases from J, with 15 bases between. The CDR3: CASSLGRRGNYGYTF. In nucleotides, the CDR3 is TGTGCCAGCAGCCTGGGAAGAAGGGGGAACTATGGCTACACCTTC.

V is TRBV15 and J is TRBJ1-2, with D uncertain. The CDR3 is 14 amino acids. Germline assignment: CDR1 LNHNV and CDR2 YYDKDF (reference sequence). Trimming pared 3 bases from V and 4 bases from J, leaving 12 bases between. The CDR3 protein is CATSSSGFGYGYTF. CDR3 DNA sequence: TGTGCCACCAGCAGCTCCGGGTTTGGCTATGGCTACACCTTC.